This TCR beta chain was sequenced for a study of siplizumab effects on memory and regulatory T cells (dated by TCRdb to between 2019 and 2020). As for the study more broadly: The study examined how the anti-CD2 antibody siplizumab affects alloreactive T-cell subsets in allogeneic mixed lymphocyte reactions built from human PBMCs. Overall study results and their limits: The suppressive function of proliferating Tregs from siplizumab cultures was not functionally confirmed. For roughly 75-97% of proliferating CD4+ or CD8+ clones, no naive or memory phenotype could be assigned. Among mappable alloreactive CD4+ clones, an average Treg-derived fraction of 68.8% was observed with siplizumab, compared with approximately 25% in control reactions. The cumulative frequency of alloreactive sequences traceable to unstimulated CD4+ memory T cells was significantly reduced by siplizumab. Because sequences at frequencies below about 10^-5 were poorly captured, only a minor fraction of alloreactive clones could be mapped back to unstimulated subsets. Unstimulated naive T cells appeared more diverse than memory T cells, and naive cells seemed to contribute substantially to the alloresponse.

A note on this clone: The antigen this receptor binds is unknown. The record has no base qualities; no much larger clone is one base away.

TCRbeta CDR3 sequencing was performed on sorted unstimulated T cells and on proliferating T cells recovered from mixed lymphocyte reactions. Fresh whole blood from approximately ten HLA-typed healthy donors was used to isolate PBMCs. To map where alloreactive clones came from, CD4+ regulatory T cells in the unstimulated state were FACS-sorted. Relative to germline, V is missing 2 bases and J is missing 6 bases, with 9 bases of the junction outside any gene match. The CDR3 covers 15 residues, taking in both the cysteine and the phenylalanine. Left in the record is the CDR3 DNA by itself, 45 bases read in frame from the first base. The germline V gene (reference sequence) supplies CDR1 GTSNPN and CDR2 SVGIG. The library was prepared using the immunoSEQ multiplex PCR assay. Approximately 10^5 TCR templates per sample were assayed on the deep sequencing platform. Genomic DNA extracted from sorted T cells was used for TCRbeta CDR3 sequencing. The paper's processing steps were these. The R programming language was used for clonal analysis of TCRbeta CDR3 data. Comparing unstimulated samples against CFSE-low samples taken after the reaction was how alloreactive CD4+ and CD8+ clones were defined. Regulatory or non-regulatory origin of alloreactive CD4+ clones was assigned by matching sequences to the sorted unstimulated Treg and non-Treg repertoires. Imported from immuneACCESS, the table was reduced by TCRdb to in-frame sequences with V and J called. These copies leave out some clones; in studies compared against another copy, an unresolved V gene accounts for under half, and the cause of the remainder is not known. Clonal size and the V and J genes are those of that table, whereas D and trimming came from the DNA. For this sample the table gives some 100,000 clones, of which roughly 94% were detected only once. The ten biggest clones cover over 0.55% of the sample.

The specimen was Tregs sorted from blood. The source is a human donor in good health. The V gene is TRBV30 and the J gene is TRBJ2-4; 8 of the junction bases match TRBD1. The CDR3 loop reads CAWSQETGGRNIQYF. The nucleotide sequence reads as follows: TGTGCCTGGAGTCAAGAAACAGGGGGGAGAAACATTCAGTACTTC.